This T cell receptor beta chain was captured by sequencing in a study of cytomegalovirus exposure and HLA in healthy donors. Study-wide results and limits: Specific recognition of CMV antigens was confirmed in vitro for three chains (all CMV-associated). The study dropped some indistinguishable V segments, TRBV6-2 and TRBV6-3 among them. Rarity held for most TCR sequences, but there were some public TCRs that occurred in many donors.

PCR was performed using 60 Vbeta and 13 Jbeta primers. Data came from immunoSEQ multiplex PCR; TCRdb stores just in-frame clones and leaves some out. Of more than 150,000 clones listed, 85% are singletons. The J segment lost 4 bases and the V segment lost 0 bases, leaving 6 bases of the junction unmatched. This CDR3 has 16 residues. Germline-derived CDR1 and CDR2 are SGHRS and YFSETQ. Concerning this clone itself: Its specificity is unknown.

The sample consisted of PBMCs. This clonotype originated in a young woman in good health and CMV-seronegative. The V gene is TRBV5-1, the J gene TRBJ1-1; 10 nucleotides match TRBD1. The CDR3 DNA follows: TGCGCCAGCAGCTTGGTGGGGACAGGGGTTGCCACTGAAGCTTTCTTT. It translates to CASSLVGTGVATEAFF.